The source of this TCR beta chain is a study of identical twins' blood T cells. Three pairs of healthy female monozygous twins were the donors. Using its own MiXCR run on the 5' RACE reads, TCRdb lists one record per CDR3 protein. The sample yields fewer than 450,000 distinct CDR3 sequences, about 28% seen once. This clonotype appeared a few times. The CDR3 spans 14 residues. The ends were cut back, 3 bases at V and 10 bases at J, with 13 bases in the middle. Germline V lookup: CDR1 ENHRY, CDR2 SYGVKD. What was sequenced was PBMCs. This receptor was taken from a woman aged 18-49 years in good health. The V gene is TRBV10-3, the J gene TRBJ1-6; D remains unclear. The DNA of the CDR3 is TGTGCCATCAGTGATTTCGGGGTGAACTCACCCCTCCACTTT. Its protein product is CAISDFGVNSPLHF.